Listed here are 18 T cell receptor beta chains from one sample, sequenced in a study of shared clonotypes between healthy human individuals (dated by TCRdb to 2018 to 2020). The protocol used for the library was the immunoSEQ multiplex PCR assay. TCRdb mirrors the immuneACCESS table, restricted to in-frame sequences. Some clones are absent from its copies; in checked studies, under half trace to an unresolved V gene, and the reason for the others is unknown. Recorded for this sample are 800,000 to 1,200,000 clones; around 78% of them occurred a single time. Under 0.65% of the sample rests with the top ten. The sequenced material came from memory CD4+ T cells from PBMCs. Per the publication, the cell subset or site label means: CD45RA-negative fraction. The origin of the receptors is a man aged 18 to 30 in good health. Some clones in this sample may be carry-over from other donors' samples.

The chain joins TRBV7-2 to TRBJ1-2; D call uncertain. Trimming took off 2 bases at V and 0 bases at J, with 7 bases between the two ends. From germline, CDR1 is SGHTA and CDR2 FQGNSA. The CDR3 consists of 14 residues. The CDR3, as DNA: TGTGCCAGCAGCTTAACCGGGTCTAACTATGGCTACACCTTC. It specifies CASSLTGSNYGYTF.

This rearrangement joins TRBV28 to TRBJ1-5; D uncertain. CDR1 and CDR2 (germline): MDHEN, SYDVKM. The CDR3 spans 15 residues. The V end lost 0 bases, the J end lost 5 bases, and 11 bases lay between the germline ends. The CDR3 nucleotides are TGTGCCAGCAGTTTATGGCCGGATGGAGATCAGCCCCAGCATTTT. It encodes CASSLWPDGDQPQHF.

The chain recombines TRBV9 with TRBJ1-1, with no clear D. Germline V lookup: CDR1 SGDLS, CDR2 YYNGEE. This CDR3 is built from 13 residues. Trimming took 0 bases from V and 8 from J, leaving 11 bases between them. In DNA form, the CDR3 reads TGTGCCAGCAGCGTAGTTGATAGTACCGAAGCTTTCTTT. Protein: CASSVVDSTEAFF.

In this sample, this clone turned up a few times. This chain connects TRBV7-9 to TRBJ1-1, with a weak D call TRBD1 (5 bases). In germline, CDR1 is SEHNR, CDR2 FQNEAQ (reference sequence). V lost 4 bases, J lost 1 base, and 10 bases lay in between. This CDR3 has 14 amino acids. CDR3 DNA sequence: TGTGCCAGCAGCTACCACGGGGGGAACACTGAAGCTTTCTTT. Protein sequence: CASSYHGGNTEAFF.

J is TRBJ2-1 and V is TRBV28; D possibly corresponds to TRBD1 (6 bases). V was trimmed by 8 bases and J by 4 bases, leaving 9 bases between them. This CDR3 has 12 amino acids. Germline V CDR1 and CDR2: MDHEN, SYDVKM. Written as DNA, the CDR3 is TGTGCCAGCGGGACACTTTACAATGAGCAGTTCTTC. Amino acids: CASGTLYNEQFF.

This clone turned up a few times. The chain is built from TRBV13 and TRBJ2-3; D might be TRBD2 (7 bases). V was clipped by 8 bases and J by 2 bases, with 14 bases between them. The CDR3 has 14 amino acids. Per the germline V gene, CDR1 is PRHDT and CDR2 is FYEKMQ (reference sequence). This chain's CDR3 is CASEGGSATDTQYF. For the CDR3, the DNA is TGTGCCAGCGAGGGGGGGTCGGCCACAGATACGCAGTATTTT. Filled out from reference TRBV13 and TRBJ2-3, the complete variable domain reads AAGVIQSPRHLIKEKRETATLKCYPIPRHDTVYWYQQGPGQDPQFLISFYEKMQSDKGSIPDRFSAQQFSDYHSELNMSSLELGDSALYFCASEGGSATDTQYFGPGTRLTVL.

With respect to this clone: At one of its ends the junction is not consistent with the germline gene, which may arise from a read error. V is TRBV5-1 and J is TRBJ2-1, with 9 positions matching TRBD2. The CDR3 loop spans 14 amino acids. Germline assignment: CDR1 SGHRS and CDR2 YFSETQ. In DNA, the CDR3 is TGCGCCAGCTGCTTAGCGGGGGACTACAATGAGCAGTTCTTC. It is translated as CASCLAGDYNEQFF. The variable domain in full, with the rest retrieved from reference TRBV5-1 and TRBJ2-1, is KAGVTQTPRYLIKTRGQQVTLSCSPISGHRSVSWYQQTPGQGLQFLFEYFSETQRNKGNFPGRFSGRQFSNSRSEMNVSTLELGDSALYLCASCLAGDYNEQFFGPGTRLTVL.

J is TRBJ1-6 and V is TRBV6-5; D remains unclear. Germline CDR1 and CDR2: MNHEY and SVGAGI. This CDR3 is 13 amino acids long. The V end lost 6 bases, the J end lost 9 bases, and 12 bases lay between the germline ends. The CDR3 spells CASSLGPFSPLHF. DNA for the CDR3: TGTGCCAGCAGCCTCGGGCCCTTTTCACCCCTCCACTTT.

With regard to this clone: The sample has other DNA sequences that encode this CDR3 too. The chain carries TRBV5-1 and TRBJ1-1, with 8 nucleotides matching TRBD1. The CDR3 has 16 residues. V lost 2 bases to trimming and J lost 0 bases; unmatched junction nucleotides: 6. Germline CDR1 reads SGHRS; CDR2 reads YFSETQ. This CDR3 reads CASSFTGGSMNTEAFF. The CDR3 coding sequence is TGCGCCAGCAGCTTCACAGGGGGTTCGATGAACACTGAAGCTTTCTTT.

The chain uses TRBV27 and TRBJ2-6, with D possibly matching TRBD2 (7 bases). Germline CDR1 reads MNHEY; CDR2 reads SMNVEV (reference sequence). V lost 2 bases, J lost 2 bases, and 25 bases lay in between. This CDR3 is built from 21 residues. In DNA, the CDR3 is TGTGCCAGCAGTTTAAAGTCAATAGGGGGTGGGAGGGAAACTGGGGCCAACGTCCTGACTTTC. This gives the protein CASSLKSIGGGRETGANVLTF.

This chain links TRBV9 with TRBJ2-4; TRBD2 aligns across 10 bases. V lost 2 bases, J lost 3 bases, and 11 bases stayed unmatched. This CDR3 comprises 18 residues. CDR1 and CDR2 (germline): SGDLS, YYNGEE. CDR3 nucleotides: TGTGCCAGCAGCGTCGAGAGCGGGAGGGCTGGTATCAAAAACATTCAGTACTTC. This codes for CASSVESGRAGIKNIQYF. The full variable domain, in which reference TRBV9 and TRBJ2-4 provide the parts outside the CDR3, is DSGVTQTPKHLITATGQRVTLRCSPRSGDLSVYWYQQSLDQGLQFLIQYYNGEERAKGNILERFSAQQFPDLHSELNLSSLELGDSALYFCASSVESGRAGIKNIQYFGAGTRLSVL.

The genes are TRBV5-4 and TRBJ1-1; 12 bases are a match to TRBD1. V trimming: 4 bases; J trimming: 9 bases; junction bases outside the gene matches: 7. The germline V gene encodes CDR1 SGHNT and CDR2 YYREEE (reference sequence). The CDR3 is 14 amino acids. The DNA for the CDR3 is TGTGCCAGCAGCGGCCGGGACAGGGGGCAGCAAGCTTTCTTT. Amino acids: CASSGRDRGQQAFF.

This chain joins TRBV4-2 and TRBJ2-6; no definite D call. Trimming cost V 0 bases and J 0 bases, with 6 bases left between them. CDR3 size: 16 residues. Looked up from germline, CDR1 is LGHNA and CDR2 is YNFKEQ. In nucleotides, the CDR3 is TGTGCCAGCAGCCAAGATTACAGCTCTGGGGCCAACGTCCTGACTTTC. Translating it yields CASSQDYSSGANVLTF.

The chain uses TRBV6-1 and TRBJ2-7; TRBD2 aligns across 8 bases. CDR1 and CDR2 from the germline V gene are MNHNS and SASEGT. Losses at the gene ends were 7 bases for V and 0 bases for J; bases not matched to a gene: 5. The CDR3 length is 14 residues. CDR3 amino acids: CASTPGLGSYEQYF. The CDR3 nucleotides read TGTGCCAGCACTCCGGGACTAGGCTCCTACGAGCAGTACTTC.

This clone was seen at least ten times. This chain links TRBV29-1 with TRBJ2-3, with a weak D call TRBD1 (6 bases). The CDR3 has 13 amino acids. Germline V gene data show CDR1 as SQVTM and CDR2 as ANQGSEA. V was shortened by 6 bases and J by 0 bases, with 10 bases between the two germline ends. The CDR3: CSVDSLSTDTQYF. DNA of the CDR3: TGCAGCGTGGACAGTTTAAGCACAGATACGCAGTATTTT.

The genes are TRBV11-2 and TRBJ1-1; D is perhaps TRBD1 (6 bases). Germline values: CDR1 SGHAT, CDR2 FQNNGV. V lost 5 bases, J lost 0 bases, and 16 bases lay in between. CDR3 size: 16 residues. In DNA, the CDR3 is TGTGCCAGCAGCCCACGGGGGCCCGCTATGAACACTGAAGCTTTCTTT. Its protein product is CASSPRGPAMNTEAFF.

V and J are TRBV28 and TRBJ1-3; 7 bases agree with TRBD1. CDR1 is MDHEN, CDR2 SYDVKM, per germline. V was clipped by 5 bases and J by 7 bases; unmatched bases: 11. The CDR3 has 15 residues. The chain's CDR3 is CASSSTGQAKNTIYF. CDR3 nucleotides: TGTGCCAGCAGTAGTACCGGACAGGCTAAGAACACCATATATTTT.

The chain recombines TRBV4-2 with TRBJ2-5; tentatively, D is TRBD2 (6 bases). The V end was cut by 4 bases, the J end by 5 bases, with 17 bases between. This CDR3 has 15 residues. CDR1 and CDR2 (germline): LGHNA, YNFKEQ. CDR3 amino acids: CASSRGTGELETQYF. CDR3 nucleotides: TGTGCCAGCAGCCGTGGGACGGGAGAGCTTGAGACCCAGTACTTC.